This section outlines one T cell receptor (beta chain) sequence together with its context. Its antigen is not known. An immunoSEQ assay, version v3.0, was performed at survey level. Per-sample TRB depth target: about 35,000-50,000 T-cell genomes. TCRdb's copy holds only in-frame clones and misses some; the assay was immunoSEQ multiplex PCR. There are around 20,000 clones in the sample; 81% occur only once, and 12% lies in the top ten. The record originates from a study of long-term antiretroviral therapy in people with HIV. Study outcomes and limitations: In the period from about 2004 to 2017, blood was collected, possibly under older ART regimens.

The CDR3 runs to 13 residues. Germline values: CDR1 SNHLY, CDR2 FYNNEI. Deletions cut 5 bases from V and 5 bases from J, with 10 bases between. Amounts of roughly 0.85-10 million cryopreserved PBMC were held in the samples before DNA extraction. The source of this sequence is a man aged 35 to 55 with HIV. The chain has TRBV2 and TRBJ2-1; D gene ambiguous. The input for sequencing was unsorted PBMCs, taken 0.1 years before starting antiretroviral therapy. Here the CDR3 DNA reads TGTGCCAGCAGTAGGTGGATTAACAATGAGCAGTTCTTC. It codes for CASSRWINNEQFF. The variable domain in full, with the rest retrieved from reference TRBV2 and TRBJ2-1, is EPEVTQTPSHQVTQMGQEVILRCVPISNHLYFYWYRQILGQKVEFLVSFYNNEISEKSEIFDDQFSVERPDGSNFTLKIRSTKLEDSAMYFCASSRWINNEQFFGPGTRLTVL.